The source of this T cell receptor (beta chain) is a study of metastatic and nonmetastatic thyroid tumors. In the study overall: From malignant and benign thyroid patients, repertoires in blood and in tumor or nodule tissue were compared. Overall study results and limits: Malignant thyroid tumors reportedly exceeded benign nodules significantly in TCR beta diversity, with the difference appearing in blood and tumor.

This CDR3 has 16 residues. The V end was cut by 4 bases, the J end by 1 base, with 13 bases between. Germline V CDR1 and CDR2: LNHDA, SQIVND (reference sequence). Each patient went into thyroid surgery without having received any treatment. MiXCR was used by TCRdb to re-call the PCR reads. The sample holds 20,000 to 25,000 clones, more than 14% seen once. This clone was detected only once. Its specificity is not known. The receptor was derived from a female donor with papillary thyroid cancer or a benign thyroid nodule (not recorded which). Some clones in this sample may be carry-over from other donors' samples. The rearrangement links TRBV19 to TRBJ2-2; possible D gene TRBD2, 6 bases. Sequencing was done on a sample of tumor tissue. CDR3 coding DNA: TGTGCCAGTAGTAATCGGCGACTAGTGAACACCGGGGAGCTGTTTTTT. Translated, it gives CASSNRRLVNTGELFF.